This TCR beta chain came from a study of vaccination and CD4 T cells after COVID-19 (dated by TCRdb to between 2021 and 2024). Concerning the study at large: Convalescent patients had a positive SARS-CoV-2 result on nasal swab PCR, and of these patients, several had mild disease and one had severe disease. The convalescent cohort included six males and four females, with two Hispanic individuals, seven Caucasians, two Asians and one multiracial person. Two doses of either the Pfizer-BioNTech BNT162b2 vaccine (n=8) or the Moderna mRNA-1273 vaccine (n=2) were administered to participants. Post-COVID blood samples from convalescent patients were collected a median of around 100 days after diagnosis, with a range of 35 to 161 days. Post-vaccine blood samples were obtained a median of approximately 74 days after the second vaccine dose, with a range of roughly 14 to 241 days. Overlapping spike peptide pools from SARS-CoV-2 and from the common cold coronaviruses HCoV-NL63, HCoV-OC43 and HCoV-229E were used as culture stimuli. Control cultures received a CEFX viral epitope pool as the positive control, an HIV-1 Nef peptide pool as the negative control, or no peptide. In around ten COVID-19 convalescent patients and 4 infection-naive healthy vaccine recipients, the spike-specific CD4+ TCR repertoire before mRNA vaccination was compared with the repertoire after mRNA vaccination.

What the treatment or condition label conveys for this sample: roughly ten-day PBMC culture with coronavirus spike peptide pools or control peptides (ViraFEST assay). The study used the ViraFEST assay, which expanded antigen-specific T cells with peptide pools and then identified expanded clonotypes by TCR sequencing. The convalescent patients' positive SARS-CoV-2 PCR tests fell between March and December 2020, which was before the Alpha, Beta and Delta variants emerged in the United States. PBMCs were cultured at under 2.5 million per well in IMDM supplemented with 5% human AB serum and about 10 IU/ml IL-2, with about 10 ug/ml peptide pools added. On days 3 and 7, half of the culture medium was replaced with fresh IL-2-containing medium. After 9 to 11 days of culture, CD4+ T cells were isolated by negative selection with the EasySep CD4+ T cell isolation kit. Ficoll-Paque Plus gradient centrifugation was used to isolate PBMCs from whole blood, and the isolated PBMCs were then either used fresh or cryopreserved at -140C. Each culture condition was generally run in triplicate wells.

Libraries were constructed by PCR. At the Johns Hopkins FTIC core, DNA from the cultured CD4+ T cells underwent TCR sequencing with the Oncomine TCR Beta short-read assay. The QIAamp micro DNA kit was used to extract genomic DNA from the cultured CD4+ T cells. The Oncomine TCR Beta libraries from cultured CD4+ T cells were pooled using unique dual indexes and then sequenced on an Illumina iSeq 100. Per the original workflow: Non-productive sequences were filtered out, and CDR3s that did not start with C, did not end with F or W, or were shorter than 7 amino acids were discarded. Antigen-specific clonotypes were identified with the MANAFEST web application by comparing peptide-stimulated wells with reference and other culture wells. To be called positive, a clone needed an FDR below 0.05, an odds ratio above 5, and a productive frequency above 0.1% in at least two of three replicate wells. A clonotype counted as cross-reactive if it showed significant expansion both in the SARS-CoV-2 spike wells and in at least one common cold coronavirus spike condition. Levenshtein distances (stringdist) and unrooted phylogenetic trees (ape) in R version 3.6.1 were used to assess CDR3 homology. TCRdb reran the public reads through fastp at Q25 and MiXCR, keeping productive beta chains. All rows with the same CDR3 protein become a single entry with the most common DNA and genes. The V and J calls shown here were made by TCRdb, not taken from the authors' results. This sample is represented by 19,000 or so distinct CDR3 sequences; 40% to 55% of them were singletons. The leading ten clones occupy 3% of the sample.

Inclusive of the bounding cysteine and phenylalanine, the CDR3 is 14 residues long. The only DNA kept is the CDR3, 42 bases in frame from the first base. The junction shows trimming of 4 bases on V and 4 bases on J, and the gene matches do not reach 7 bases of it. CDR1 and CDR2, per the germline V gene, are SQVTM and ANQGSEA. Points the paper makes about the study in general: Only a relatively small number of convalescent patients were included in the study, and early timepoints following natural infection were not analyzed. Although the median number of SARS-CoV-2-reactive clonotypes went up from 20 to 25 after infection to 38 after vaccination, the increase was not significant. In convalescent patients, nearly all vaccine-specific clones (304 of 307) were found to be mono-reactive for SARS-CoV-2 spike rather than cross-reactive with common cold coronaviruses. In convalescent patients, a median approximately 89% of post-vaccine SARS-CoV-2-reactive clones were detected only after vaccination, suggesting vaccine-specific priming.

A remark on this clonotype: Its antigen specificity is not known. No much larger clone is present one base from it, and per-base qualities are unavailable.

Here the chain combines TRBV29-1 and TRBJ1-3, with 7 bases aligning to TRBD1. The TCR originated in a human donor who had recovered from COVID-19. Here the sequenced sample was CD4+ T cells from blood, cultured in vitro, taken after SARS-CoV-2 vaccination. This receptor has the CDR3 CSVGQGVTGNTIYF. The sequence in DNA is TGCAGCGTTGGACAGGGAGTCACCGGAAACACCATATATTTT.